This paragraph covers one T cell receptor beta chain sequence. A much larger clone lies a single base off, so this may be a read error. The data stem from a study of blood T cells in healthy people across ages. Then a second PCR, running roughly 7 to 11 cycles, was carried out with a sample-barcoded 5' primer and a J-beta primer mix. TCRdb ran MiXCR on the 5' RACE reads and lists one entry per CDR3 protein. The table includes about 770,000 distinct CDR3 sequences, under 55% detected once. The CDR3 is 14 residues long. The V end was cut by 0 bases, the J end by 2 bases, with 8 bases between. Per the germline V gene, CDR1 is LGHDT and CDR2 is YNNKEL (reference sequence).

Sequencing was done on a sample of blood. This clonotype was obtained from a man aged 55 to 70 in good health. This sequence joins TRBV3-1 and TRBJ2-7; D unresolved. The CDR3 coding sequence is TGTGCCAGCAGCCAAGAATTAAGCCCCTACGAGCAGTACTTC. Protein product: CASSQELSPYEQYF.